The present entry profiles one T cell receptor (beta chain) with its context. These data belong to a study of T cells after yellow fever vaccination. In the study overall: Fractions of low cell number were prepared using SMART-Seq v4 Ultra Low Input.

Each CDR3 protein gets one entry after TCRdb re-called the 5' RACE reads with MiXCR. This table has approximately 610,000 distinct CDR3 sequences, about a sixth appearing once. Germline CDR1 and CDR2: SGHRS and YFSETQ. Trimming removed 0 bases from V and 5 bases from J, with 11 bases in between. The CDR3 consists of 14 residues. V and J are TRBV5-1 and TRBJ2-5; a weak D match, TRBD2 (6 bases). This clonotype originated in a man younger than 30 who received the YFV17D yellow fever vaccine. Sequenced material: PBMCs, taken about 5 days after the first yellow fever vaccination. The CDR3 region has the DNA TGCGCCAGCAGCTTGGGGGGGGACGCGGAGACCCAGTACTTC. Protein product: CASSLGGDAETQYF.